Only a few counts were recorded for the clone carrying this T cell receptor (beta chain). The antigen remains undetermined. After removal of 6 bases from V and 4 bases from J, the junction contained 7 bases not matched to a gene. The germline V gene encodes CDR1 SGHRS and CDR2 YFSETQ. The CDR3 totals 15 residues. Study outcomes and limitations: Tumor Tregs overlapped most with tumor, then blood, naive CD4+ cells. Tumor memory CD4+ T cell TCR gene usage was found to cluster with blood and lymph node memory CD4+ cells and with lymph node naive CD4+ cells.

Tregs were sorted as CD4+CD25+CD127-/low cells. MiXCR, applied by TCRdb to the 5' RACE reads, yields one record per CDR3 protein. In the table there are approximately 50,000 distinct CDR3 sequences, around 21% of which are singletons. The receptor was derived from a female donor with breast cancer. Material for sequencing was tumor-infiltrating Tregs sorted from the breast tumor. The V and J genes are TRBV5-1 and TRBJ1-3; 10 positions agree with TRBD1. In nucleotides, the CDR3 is TGCGCCAGCACACAGGACAGGGGGTCCGGAAACACCATATATTTT. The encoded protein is CASTQDRGSGNTIYF.